Below, 3 T cell receptor beta chains from the same sample are listed, as sequenced in a study of Ad26.COV2.S vaccination and SARS-CoV-2 variants. Profiling relied on immunoSEQ multiplex PCR, and the TCRdb table lists in-frame clones only, not all of them. The data hold approximately 350,000 clones, with 80% to 90% observed a single time. The treatment is: about 20 received Ad26.COV2.S at low or high dose, single or two shots; 5 received placebo; per-sample allocation not given. Samples analyzed were those drawn on day 63 after the first vaccine or placebo injection. Sequenced material: peripheral blood, taken in a trial of Ad26.COV2.S vaccine versus placebo. The receptors stem from a person between 18 and 60 years old who received the Ad26.COV2.S COVID-19 vaccine or a placebo.

The J gene is TRBJ1-1, the V gene TRBV6-6, with D possibly being TRBD1 (5 bases). The V end lost 7 bases, the J end lost 6 bases, and 15 bases lay between the germline ends. Germline CDR1 is MNHNY and CDR2 is SVGAGI (reference sequence). This CDR3 is 13 amino acids long. The CDR3 here is CASMRGGSSEAFF. The CDR3 region has the DNA TGTGCCAGCATGAGGGGCGGAAGCTCTGAAGCTTTCTTT.

The chain recombines TRBV7-2 with TRBJ2-2; possibly TRBD1 or TRBD2 for D (7 bases each). V gave up 7 bases and J gave up 3 bases, with 12 bases separating them. The CDR3 has 14 residues. Germline V gene sequence: CDR1 SGHTA, CDR2 FQGNSA. CDR3 sequence (DNA): TGTGCCAGCACCCCAGGGGGGGACACCGGGGAGCTGTTTTTT. Translation: CASTPGGDTGELFF.

The chain couples TRBV12-3 or TRBV12-4 to TRBJ1-1; D unresolved. V lost 1 base to trimming and J lost 5 bases, with 8 bases between them. The CDR3 consists of 13 residues. As DNA, the CDR3 is TGTGCCAGCAGTTTAGGTGAGGGAACTGAAGCTTTCTTT. Protein product: CASSLGEGTEAFF.